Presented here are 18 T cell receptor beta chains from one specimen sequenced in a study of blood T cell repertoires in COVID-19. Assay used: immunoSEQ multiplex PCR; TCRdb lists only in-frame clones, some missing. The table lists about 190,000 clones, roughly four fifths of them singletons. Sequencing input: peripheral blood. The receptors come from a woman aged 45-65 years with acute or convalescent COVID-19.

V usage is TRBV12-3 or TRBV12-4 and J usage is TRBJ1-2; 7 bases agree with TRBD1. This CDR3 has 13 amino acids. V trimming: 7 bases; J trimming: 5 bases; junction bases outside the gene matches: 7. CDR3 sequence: CASNSRGSYGYTF. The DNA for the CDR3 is TGTGCCAGCAACTCCAGGGGGTCATATGGCTACACCTTC.

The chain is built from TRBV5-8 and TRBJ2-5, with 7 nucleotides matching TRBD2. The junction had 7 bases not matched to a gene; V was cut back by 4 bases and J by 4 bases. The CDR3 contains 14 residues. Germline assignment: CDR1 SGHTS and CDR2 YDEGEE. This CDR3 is CASSPAGGSETQYF. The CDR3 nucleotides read TGTGCCAGCAGCCCGGCCGGGGGGTCAGAGACCCAGTACTTC.

The CDR3 is CASSQQQGSGANVLTF. Here the CDR3 DNA reads TGTGCCAGCAGTCAACAACAGGGCTCTGGGGCCAACGTCCTGACTTTC. The V and J genes are TRBV6-2 or TRBV6-3 and TRBJ2-6; a possible D gene is TRBD1 (6 bases). CDR3 length equals 16 residues. V lost 5 bases to trimming and J lost 0 bases, with 11 bases between them. CDR1 is MNHEY, CDR2 SVGEGT, per germline.

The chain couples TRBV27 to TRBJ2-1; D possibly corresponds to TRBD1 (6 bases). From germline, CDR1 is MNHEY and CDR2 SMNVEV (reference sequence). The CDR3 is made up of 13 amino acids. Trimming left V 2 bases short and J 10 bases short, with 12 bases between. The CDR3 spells CASSLIMGAEQFF. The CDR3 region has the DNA TGTGCCAGCAGTTTAATCATGGGGGCAGAGCAGTTCTTC.

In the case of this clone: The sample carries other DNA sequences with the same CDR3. This chain's CDR3 is CASSYGQNTEAFF. In DNA form, the CDR3 reads TGTGCCAGCAGTTATGGCCAGAACACTGAAGCTTTCTTT. This sequence joins TRBV6-5 and TRBJ1-1; D ambiguous. CDR3 length: 13 amino acids. With 3 bases removed from V and 1 base from J, the gap between germline ends came to 6 bases. Germline-derived CDR1 and CDR2 are MNHEY and SVGAGI.

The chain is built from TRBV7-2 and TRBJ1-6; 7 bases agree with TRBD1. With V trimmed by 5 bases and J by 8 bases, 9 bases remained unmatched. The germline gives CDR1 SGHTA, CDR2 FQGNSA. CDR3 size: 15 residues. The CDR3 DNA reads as TGTGCCAGCAGCCCACAGGGGTTTTCCGATTCACCCCTCCACTTT. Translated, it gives CASSPQGFSDSPLHF.

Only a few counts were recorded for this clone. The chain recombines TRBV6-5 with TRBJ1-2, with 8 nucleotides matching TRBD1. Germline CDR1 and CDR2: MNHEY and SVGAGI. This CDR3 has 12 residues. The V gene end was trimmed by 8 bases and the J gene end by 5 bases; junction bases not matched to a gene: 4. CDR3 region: CASGQGGYGYTF. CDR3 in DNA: TGTGCCAGCGGACAGGGAGGGTATGGCTACACCTTC.

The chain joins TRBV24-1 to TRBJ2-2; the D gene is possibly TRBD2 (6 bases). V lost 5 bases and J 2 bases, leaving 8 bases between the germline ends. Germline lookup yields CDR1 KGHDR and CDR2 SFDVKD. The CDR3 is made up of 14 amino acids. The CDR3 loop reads CATSAGTNTGELFF. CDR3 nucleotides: TGTGCCACCAGTGCGGGGACTAACACCGGGGAGCTGTTTTTT.

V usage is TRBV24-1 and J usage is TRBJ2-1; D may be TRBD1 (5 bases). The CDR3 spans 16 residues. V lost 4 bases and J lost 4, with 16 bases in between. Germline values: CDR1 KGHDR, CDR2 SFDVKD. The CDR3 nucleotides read TGTGCCACCAGTGACCTTAAAGGGGCGGTTTACAATGAGCAGTTCTTC. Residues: CATSDLKGAVYNEQFF.

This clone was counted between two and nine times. The CDR3 DNA is TGTGCAAGTCCCGTAAGCAGAAGTATGGGACAGGGAGAAGTAAACACCATATATTTT. This encodes CASPVSRSMGQGEVNTIYF. This rearrangement joins TRBV12-2 to TRBJ1-3; TRBD1 is taken as the D call from the table, unchecked against the DNA. TRBV12-2 is a pseudogene. There are 19 residues in the CDR3.

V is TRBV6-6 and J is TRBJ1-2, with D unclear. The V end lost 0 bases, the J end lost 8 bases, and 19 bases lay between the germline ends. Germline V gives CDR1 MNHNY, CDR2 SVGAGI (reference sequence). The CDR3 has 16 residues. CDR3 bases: TGTGCCAGCAGTTACTCGGACTTTATAATTACAAAGGGCTACACCTTC. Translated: CASSYSDFIITKGYTF.

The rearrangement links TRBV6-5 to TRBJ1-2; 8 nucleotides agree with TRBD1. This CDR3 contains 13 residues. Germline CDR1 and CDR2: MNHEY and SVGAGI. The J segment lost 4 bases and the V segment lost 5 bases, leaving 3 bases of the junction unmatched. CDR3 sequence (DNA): TGTGCCAGCAGTCGGACAGGGATCTATGGCTACACCTTC. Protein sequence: CASSRTGIYGYTF.

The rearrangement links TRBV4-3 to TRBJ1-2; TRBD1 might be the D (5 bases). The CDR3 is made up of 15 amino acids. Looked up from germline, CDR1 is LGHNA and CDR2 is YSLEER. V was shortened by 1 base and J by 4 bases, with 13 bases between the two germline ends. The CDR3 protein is CASSQVSRAGYGYTF. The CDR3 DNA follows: TGCGCCAGCAGCCAAGTTTCCAGGGCAGGCTATGGCTACACCTTC.

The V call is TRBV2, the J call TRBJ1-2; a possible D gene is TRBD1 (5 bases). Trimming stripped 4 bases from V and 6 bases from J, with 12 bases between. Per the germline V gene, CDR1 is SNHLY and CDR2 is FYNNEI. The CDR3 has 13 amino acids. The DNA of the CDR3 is TGTGCCAGCAGTGGGTCTGGGGCCGATGGCTACACCTTC. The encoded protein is CASSGSGADGYTF.

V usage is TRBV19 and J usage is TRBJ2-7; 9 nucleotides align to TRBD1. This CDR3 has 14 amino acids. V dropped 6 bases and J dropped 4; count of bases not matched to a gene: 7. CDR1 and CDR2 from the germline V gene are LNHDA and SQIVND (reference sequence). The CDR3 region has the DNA TGTGCCAGTAGATCTGGACAGGGGTTTTACGAGCAGTACTTC. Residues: CASRSGQGFYEQYF.

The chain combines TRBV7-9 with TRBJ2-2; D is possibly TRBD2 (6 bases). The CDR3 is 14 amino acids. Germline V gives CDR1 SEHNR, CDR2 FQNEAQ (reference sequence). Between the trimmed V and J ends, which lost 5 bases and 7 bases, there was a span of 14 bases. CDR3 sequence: CASSRVVRDGELFF. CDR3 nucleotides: TGTGCCAGCAGCCGTGTGGTGCGGGACGGGGAGCTGTTTTTT.

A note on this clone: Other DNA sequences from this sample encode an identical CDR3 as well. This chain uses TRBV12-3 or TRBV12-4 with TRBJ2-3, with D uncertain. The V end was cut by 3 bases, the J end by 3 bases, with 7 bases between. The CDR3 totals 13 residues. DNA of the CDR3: TGTGCCAGCAGTTTGAGAGGTACAGATACGCAGTATTTT. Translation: CASSLRGTDTQYF.

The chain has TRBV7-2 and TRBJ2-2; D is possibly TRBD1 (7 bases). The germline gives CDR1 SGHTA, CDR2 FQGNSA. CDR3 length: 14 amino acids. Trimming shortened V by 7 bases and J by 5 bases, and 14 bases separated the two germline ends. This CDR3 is CASNRQGGTGELFF. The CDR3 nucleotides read TGTGCCAGCAATAGACAGGGAGGTACCGGGGAGCTGTTTTTT.